Below, one TCR beta chain is given with its context. The antigen is unknown. Germline V gene sequence: CDR1 SGHNT, CDR2 YYREEE (reference sequence). The CDR3 has 15 residues. V shed 2 bases, J shed 11 bases, and the junction held 11 bases outside the gene matches. After stimulus-free culture, autoproliferating CFSE-dim and non-proliferating CFSE-high T cells were sequenced separately. Pooled replicate wells came from around 50 million CFSE-labeled PBMCs cultured around seven days without stimulus. CFSE at roughly 0.45 uM labeled the PBMCs, which were then cultured unstimulated. The data originate from a study of memory B cells and T cells in multiple sclerosis. Overall study findings and caveats: Normalization was needed because clone-set size differences affected shared clonotype counts.

This table comes from immunoSEQ multiplex PCR, and its TCRdb copy is limited to in-frame clones, with some not included. Of under 50,000 clones in the sample, over 75% were seen once. The chain carries TRBV5-4 and TRBJ2-5; 11 positions match TRBD1. The origin of this receptor is a human donor with multiple sclerosis. Material for sequencing was PBMCs from blood kept in culture. The CDR3 DNA sequence: TGTGCCAGCAGCTTAGGGACAGGGGGGGCCCCAGAGCAGTACTTC. It translates to CASSLGTGGAPEQYF.